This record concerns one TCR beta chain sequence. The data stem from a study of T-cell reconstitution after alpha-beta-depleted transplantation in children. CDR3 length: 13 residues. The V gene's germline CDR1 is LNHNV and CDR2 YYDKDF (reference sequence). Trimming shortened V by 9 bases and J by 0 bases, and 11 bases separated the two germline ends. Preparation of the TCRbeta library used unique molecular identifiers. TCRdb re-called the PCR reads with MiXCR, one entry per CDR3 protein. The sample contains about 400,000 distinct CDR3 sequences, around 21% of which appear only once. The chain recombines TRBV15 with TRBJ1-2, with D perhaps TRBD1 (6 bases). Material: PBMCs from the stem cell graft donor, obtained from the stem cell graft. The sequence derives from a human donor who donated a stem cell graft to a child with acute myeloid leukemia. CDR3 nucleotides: TGTGCCACAACCCGGGACACTAACTATGGCTACACCTTC. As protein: CATTRDTNYGYTF.